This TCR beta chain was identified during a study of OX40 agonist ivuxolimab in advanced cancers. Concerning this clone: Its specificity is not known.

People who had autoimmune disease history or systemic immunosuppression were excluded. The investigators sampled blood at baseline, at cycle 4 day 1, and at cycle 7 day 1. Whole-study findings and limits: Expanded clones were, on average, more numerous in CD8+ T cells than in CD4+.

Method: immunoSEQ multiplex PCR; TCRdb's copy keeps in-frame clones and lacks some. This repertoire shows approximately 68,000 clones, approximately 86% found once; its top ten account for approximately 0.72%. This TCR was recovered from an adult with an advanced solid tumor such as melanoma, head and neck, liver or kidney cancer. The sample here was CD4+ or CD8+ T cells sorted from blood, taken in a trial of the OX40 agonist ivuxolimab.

The CDR3 here is CASSEPPGQGGWTEAFF. Here the CDR3 DNA reads TGTGCCAGCAGTGAACCCCCGGGACAGGGGGGTTGGACTGAAGCTTTCTTT. The gene calls are TRBV6-1 and TRBJ1-1; 11 positions agree with TRBD1. The J segment lost 5 bases and the V segment lost 2 bases, leaving 10 bases of the junction unmatched. Germline V lookup: CDR1 MNHNS, CDR2 SASEGT. This CDR3 has 17 residues.